Below are 27 T cell receptor beta chains sequenced from a single sample in a study of blood T cells in healthy people across ages. A second about 7 to 11 cycle PCR used barcoded and J-beta primers. TCRdb analysed the 5' RACE reads with MiXCR anew, one entry per CDR3 protein. Of about 1 million distinct CDR3 sequences listed, less than 25% were seen once; the top ten hold less than 0.85%. The same sample was also used in a study of T cells of mothers and their children.

The sequencing input was blood. The receptors were gathered from a girl aged 2 to 10 in good health.

This clonotype was observed at least ten times. This chain connects TRBV10-3 to TRBJ1-5; a possible D gene is TRBD1 (6 bases). Between the trimmed V and J ends, which lost 6 bases and 0 bases, there was a span of 9 bases. Germline V lookup: CDR1 ENHRY, CDR2 SYGVKD. The CDR3 covers 14 residues. The CDR3 DNA follows: TGTGCCATCAGGGGGGCTAATAGCAATCAGCCCCAGCATTTT. Its protein is CAIRGANSNQPQHF.

The V gene is TRBV12-3 or TRBV12-4, the J gene TRBJ2-4; D assignment may be TRBD1 or TRBD2 (5 bases each). Trimming shortened V by 3 bases and J by 3 bases, and 12 bases separated the two germline ends. The CDR3 extends over 15 amino acids. This CDR3 is CASSFGGKGKNIQYF. The DNA of the CDR3 is TGTGCCAGCAGTTTTGGGGGAAAAGGCAAAAACATTCAGTACTTC.

The chain couples TRBV11-2 to TRBJ2-2; D is uncertain. V was shortened by 5 bases and J by 1 base, with 5 bases between the two germline ends. Germline V lookup: CDR1 SGHAT, CDR2 FQNNGV. This CDR3 contains 13 residues. This CDR3 reads CASSDWNTGELFF. CDR3 in DNA: TGTGCCAGCAGCGACTGGAACACCGGGGAGCTGTTTTTT.

The chain couples TRBV29-1 to TRBJ2-1; 9 nucleotides agree with TRBD2. Germline V CDR1 and CDR2: SQVTM, ANQGSEA. The length of the CDR3 is 14 residues. J was trimmed by 7 bases and V by 6 bases; bases with no gene match: 10. The DNA for the CDR3 is TGCAGCGTCTCCGGGACTAGCAGGGGTAATGAGCAGTTCTTC. As protein: CSVSGTSRGNEQFF.

This clonotype was seen a handful of times. V gene TRBV12-3 or TRBV12-4 combines with J gene TRBJ1-2; 7 nucleotides align to TRBD1. The CDR3 extends over 16 amino acids. The J segment lost 3 bases and the V segment lost 4 bases, leaving 11 bases of the junction unmatched. CDR3 loop: CASSSMTGREDYGYTF. In nucleotides, the CDR3 is TGTGCCAGCAGTTCCATGACAGGGCGGGAGGACTATGGCTACACCTTC.

In this sample, this clonotype turned up a few times. The chain links TRBV4-3 to TRBJ2-7; tentative D call: TRBD2 (5 bases). V dropped 2 bases and J dropped 1 base, with 6 bases sitting between them. The CDR3 sequence is 13 residues long. From germline, CDR1 is LGHNA and CDR2 YSLEER. The chain's CDR3 is CASSQWRSYEQYF. CDR3 nucleotide sequence: TGCGCCAGCAGCCAATGGAGGTCCTACGAGCAGTACTTC.

In its sample, this clonotype was seen a few times. This rearrangement joins TRBV5-5 to TRBJ2-5; 8 bases are shared with TRBD1. TRBJ2-7 matches the DNA end more closely, so the J call is doubtful. The germline V gene encodes CDR1 SGHKS and CDR2 YYEKEE (reference sequence). The CDR3 is 15 residues long. CDR3 sequence (DNA): TGTGCCAGCAGTACGATCGGGACAGGATTCTACGAGCAGTACTTC. Translation: CASSTIGTGFYEQYF.

The gene calls are TRBV7-2 and TRBJ1-5; D gene unclear. Germline V gives CDR1 SGHTA, CDR2 FQGNSA. Trimming removed 5 bases from V and 4 bases from J, with 9 bases in between. This CDR3 contains 13 residues. CDR3 DNA: TGTGCCAGCAGCGAGTGGAGGAATCAGCCCCAGCATTTT. Protein product: CASSEWRNQPQHF.

This clonotype was found a few times. This sequence joins TRBV2 and TRBJ1-5; D not certain. Trimming stripped 9 bases from V and 8 bases from J, with 14 bases between. CDR1 and CDR2 (germline): SNHLY, FYNNEI. The CDR3 totals 12 residues. DNA for the CDR3: TGTGCCAGTCGACGGACCGGGAAGCCCCAGCATTTT. It translates to CASRRTGKPQHF.

The V gene is TRBV29-1, the J gene TRBJ2-5, with 8 bases identical to TRBD1. This CDR3 region has 14 residues. V shed 6 bases and J 0 bases; nucleotides not matched to a gene: 6. CDR1 and CDR2 (germline): SQVTM, ANQGSEA. CDR3 nucleotides: TGCAGCGTGGCCCCGACAGGGGACCAAGAGACCCAGTACTTC. It translates to CSVAPTGDQETQYF.

The chain carries TRBV3-1 and TRBJ1-1; the D gene is possibly TRBD1 (5 bases). The V end lost 6 bases, the J end lost 11 bases, and 16 bases lay between the germline ends. Germline assignment: CDR1 LGHDT and CDR2 YNNKEL (reference sequence). The CDR3 sequence is 12 residues long. CDR3 in amino acids: CASRPQGGPAFF. CDR3 bases: TGTGCCAGCAGACCCCAGGGAGGGCCGGCTTTCTTT.

As to this clonotype: A read error may be the cause here, since a much bigger clone is one base away. The rearrangement links TRBV4-3 to TRBJ1-4, with a weak D call TRBD1 (6 bases). Germline CDR1 and CDR2: LGHNA and YSLEER. This CDR3 spans 15 amino acids. Here the CDR3 DNA reads TGCGCCAGCAGCCAAGATGGGACACCTTATGAAAAACTGTCTTTT. It encodes CASSQDGTPYEKLSF.

The chain is built from TRBV12-3 or TRBV12-4 and TRBJ1-4; D gene ambiguous. This CDR3 contains 13 residues. The V gene lost 8 bases and the J gene lost 6 bases, with 13 bases spanning the gap. CDR3 sequence: CASSLIQYEKLFF. CDR3 DNA: TGTGCCAGCTCACTGATCCAGTATGAAAAACTGTTTTTT.

This clonotype was seen a handful of times. The CDR3 is CASSLRPGEQFF. The CDR3 nucleotides are TGTGCCAGCAGCTTGAGGCCGGGGGAGCAGTTCTTC. V is TRBV5-6 and J is TRBJ2-1, with a possible D match to TRBD2 (5 bases). The V end lost 1 base, the J end lost 10 bases, and 9 bases lay between the germline ends. CDR1 is SGHDT, CDR2 YYEEEE, per germline. The CDR3 has 12 residues.

There are a few counts of this clonotype. The rearrangement uses TRBV3-1 and TRBJ2-5; D is unclear. The DNA end is a closer match to TRBJ2-1, so the J assignment may be wrong. Germline V gene data show CDR1 as LGHDT and CDR2 as YNNKEL (reference sequence). There are 14 residues in the CDR3. The CDR3 DNA reads as TGTGCCAGCAGCCAAGATACACAAGTAACGGAGCAGTTCTTC. Amino acid sequence: CASSQDTQVTEQFF.

This chain uses TRBV6-5 with TRBJ2-3, with a tentative D call TRBD1 (6 bases). The V gene lost 2 bases and the J gene lost 2 bases, with 20 bases spanning the gap. The CDR3 consists of 18 residues. The germline gives CDR1 MNHEY, CDR2 SVGAGI. CDR3 in amino acids: CASSYTNPGQRVTDTQYF. DNA for the CDR3: TGTGCCAGCAGTTACACTAATCCAGGACAGAGGGTCACAGATACGCAGTATTTT.

The rearrangement joins TRBV20-1 to TRBJ2-5, with 10 nucleotides matching TRBD1. The J call may be faulty, since TRBJ2-1 better matches the DNA end. The CDR3 covers 14 residues. Looked up from germline, CDR1 is DFQATT and CDR2 is SNEGSKA (reference sequence). DNA for the CDR3: TGCAGTGCAACTGGACAGGGGGATGGAAATGAGCAGTTCTTC. Translated: CSATGQGDGNEQFF.

This clonotype has more than one count but fewer than ten. The chain combines TRBV10-3 with TRBJ1-3; 9 bases fit TRBD1. The V gene end was trimmed by 4 bases and the J gene end by 4 bases; junction bases not matched to a gene: 8. The V gene's germline CDR1 is ENHRY and CDR2 SYGVKD. CDR3 size: 16 residues. The CDR3 DNA is TGTGCCATCAGTGGGGGGACAGGGACGCAAGGAAACACCATATATTTT. Translation: CAISGGTGTQGNTIYF.

CDR3 sequence: CASSGQGGKETQYF. CDR3 DNA sequence: TGTGCCAGCAGTGGACAGGGTGGGAAAGAGACCCAGTACTTC. The chain employs TRBV21-1 and TRBJ2-5; the listed D gene, TRBD1, was not tested against the DNA. TRBV21-1 is designated a pseudogene. The CDR3 length is 14 residues.

Ten or more counts support this clonotype. The chain joins TRBV3-1 to TRBJ1-1; D may be TRBD1 (5 bases). This CDR3 comprises 13 residues. Per the germline V gene, CDR1 is LGHDT and CDR2 is YNNKEL (reference sequence). With 1 base removed from V and 4 bases from J, the gap between germline ends came to 7 bases. CDR3 sequence (DNA): TGTGCCAGCAGCCAAGGGAGGGGCACTGAAGCTTTCTTT. Protein sequence: CASSQGRGTEAFF.

This clonotype was counted a few times. This chain uses TRBV20-1 with TRBJ1-1, with 7 bases lining up with TRBD1. CDR1 is DFQATT and CDR2 is SNEGSKA in the germline V gene (reference sequence). Unmatched junction bases numbered 13, after V lost 3 bases and J lost 3 bases. The CDR3 spans 16 residues. CDR3 nucleotide sequence: TGCAGTGCTAGGTCGACAGGGAGTTGGATTGACACTGAAGCTTTCTTT. This codes for CSARSTGSWIDTEAFF.

This clonotype appeared a few times. The chain employs TRBV28 and TRBJ2-7; 8 nucleotides agree with TRBD1. J lost 3 bases, V lost 2 bases, and 6 bases had no gene match. The CDR3 runs 15 residues. Germline assignment: CDR1 MDHEN and CDR2 SYDVKM. The CDR3 loop is CASSLRDRPNYEQYF. CDR3 nucleotides: TGTGCCAGCAGTTTAAGGGACAGGCCGAACTACGAGCAGTACTTC.

The gene calls are TRBV25-1 and TRBJ2-3; no clear D gene. The V gene's germline CDR1 is MGHDK and CDR2 SYGVNS. Trimming took off 3 bases at V and 7 bases at J, with 8 bases between the two ends. There are 12 residues in the CDR3. In DNA form, the CDR3 reads TGTGCCAGCAGTGACCCCAGAAATACGCAGTATTTT. Its protein is CASSDPRNTQYF. The full variable domain, in which reference TRBV25-1 and TRBJ2-3 provide the parts outside the CDR3, is EADIYQTPRYLVIGTGKKITLECSQTMGHDKMYWYQQDPGMELHLIHYSYGVNSTEKGDLSSESTVSRIRTEHFPLTLESARPSHTSQYLCASSDPRNTQYFGPGTRLTVL.

J is TRBJ1-4 and V is TRBV20-1, with 12 bases that match TRBD1. V lost 6 bases to trimming and J lost 8 bases; unmatched junction nucleotides: 7. CDR1 is DFQATT and CDR2 is SNEGSKA in the germline V gene (reference sequence). The CDR3 sequence is 14 residues long. The CDR3 DNA is TGCAGTGCCCGGCCCGGGACAGGGGGCGAAAAACTGTTTTTT. This translates into CSARPGTGGEKLFF.

The chain carries TRBV27 and TRBJ1-6; no reliable D call. Looked up from germline, CDR1 is MNHEY and CDR2 is SMNVEV (reference sequence). This CDR3 has 14 amino acids. With 4 bases removed from V and 9 bases from J, the gap between germline ends came to 13 bases. The CDR3 DNA reads as TGTGCCAGCAGTTCCAGGCCAGGAATTTCACCCCTCCACTTT. It yields the protein CASSSRPGISPLHF.

The chain carries TRBV18 and TRBJ1-2; unclear D gene. The CDR3 spans 13 residues. Trimming stripped 2 bases from V and 8 bases from J, with 12 bases between. Germline lookup yields CDR1 KGHSH and CDR2 LQKENI. This CDR3 reads CASSPNPVGGYTF. In DNA, the CDR3 is TGTGCCAGCTCACCAAACCCCGTGGGGGGCTACACCTTC.

This clonotype was counted at least ten times. The J gene is TRBJ1-1, the V gene TRBV24-1; D unresolved. The ends were cut back, 0 bases at V and 0 bases at J, with 7 bases in the middle. Germline V CDR1 and CDR2: KGHDR, SFDVKD. CDR3 length: 15 residues. This CDR3 reads CATSDLRAMNTEAFF. CDR3 DNA sequence: TGTGCCACCAGTGATTTGCGAGCGATGAACACTGAAGCTTTCTTT.